Presented here are 5 T cell receptor beta chains from one specimen sequenced in a study of Graves' ophthalmopathy and Graves' hyperthyroidism. Amplification targeted the TCR beta CDR3 regions, with RNA transcripts as the source material. The first-round RT-PCR employed HTBI primers together with the Qiagen OneStep RT-PCR kit. A multiplex PCR was then performed as the second round. TCRdb used MiXCR to reprocess the multiplex PCR reads, holding one entry per CDR3 protein. Among about 740,000 distinct CDR3 sequences listed, roughly two fifths were seen once. The specimen was peripheral blood. Every receptor here comes from an adult man with Graves' ophthalmopathy.

This clonotype is medium-sized. This chain connects TRBV15 to TRBJ2-6, with D uncertain. Trimming stripped 2 bases from V and 4 bases from J, with 9 bases between. Germline CDR1 and CDR2: LNHNV and YYDKDF (reference sequence). The length of the CDR3 is 15 residues. CDR3 residues: CATSRKGSGANVLTF. In DNA form, the CDR3 reads TGTGCCACCAGCAGAAAGGGATCGGGGGCCAACGTCCTGACTTTC.

This clonotype was seen at least ten times. The chain links TRBV19 to TRBJ2-6; the D is unclear. The CDR3 has 15 amino acids. Germline CDR1 reads LNHDA; CDR2 reads SQIVND (reference sequence). Trimming removed 5 bases from V and 3 bases from J, with 11 bases in between. CDR3 DNA sequence: TGTGCCAGTAGTTTTGGTTTTGGTGGGGCCAACGTCCTGACTTTC. The encoded protein is CASSFGFGGANVLTF.

This clonotype was seen more than once but under ten times. The chain recombines TRBV7-9 with TRBJ1-5; the D is unclear. V gave up 6 bases and J gave up 7 bases, with 7 bases separating them. Germline CDR1 is SEHNR and CDR2 is FQNEAQ (reference sequence). CDR3 length: 11 residues. The CDR3 reads CASSSGQPQHF. For the CDR3, the DNA is TGTGCCAGCAGTTCGGGGCAGCCCCAGCATTTT.

This clonotype was observed many times. The V and J genes are TRBV6-6 and TRBJ2-6; D uncertain. Germline CDR1 reads MNHNY; CDR2 reads SVGAGI (reference sequence). CDR3 length equals 15 residues. Trimming left V 5 bases short and J 0 bases short, with 8 bases between. CDR3 residues: CASSPPNSGANVLTF. CDR3 bases: TGTGCCAGCAGTCCCCCTAACTCTGGGGCCAACGTCCTGACTTTC.

With respect to this clonotype: Just one base apart from a much larger clone, this may be a read error. This rearrangement joins TRBV29-1 to TRBJ2-5, with TRBD2 as a possible D gene (6 bases). The CDR3 length is 15 residues. The germline V gene has CDR1 SQVTM and CDR2 ANQGSEA. CDR3 nucleotides: TGCAGTGCGCCGCCTTCACGGGGACTCCACGAGACCCAGTACTTC. This encodes CSAPPSRGLHETQYF.